What follows describes a single T cell receptor (beta chain). Its antigen is as yet unknown. The DNA ends 3 residues before the CDR3 does, and the rest of the CDR3 is filled in from the germline J gene. The nonmyeloablative bone marrow transplants came from related graft donors, with transient mixed chimerism. CD4+CD25+CD127- Tregs, CD4+CD25- non-Tregs, CD4 and CD8 cells were sorted. Clones were read by immunoSEQ multiplex PCR, and TCRdb kept only the in-frame ones, dropping some. The specimen's table records 12,000 to 15,000 clones. Germline values: CDR1 SGHRS, CDR2 YFSETQ. This CDR3 has 12 residues. Trimming took 4 bases from V and 5 from J; bases not matched to a gene: 3. The sample originates from a study of Tregs in tolerant kidney transplant recipients. General study findings and limits: Some patients' samples used different primers over time, so nucleotide sequences weren't comparable. This study did not directly address biological reproducibility. The most relevant donor-specific Treg TCRbeta repertoire apparently came from expansion with activated donor B cells.

Material: CD4+ T cells from blood (PBMCs), obtained 12 months after the transplant. This clonotype was obtained from a human patient who received a combined kidney and bone marrow transplant. Part of the T cell pool may stem from the graft donor. The V and J genes are TRBV5-1 and TRBJ2-7; 7 bases are shared with TRBD1. CDR3: CASSATGNEQYF. The CDR3 DNA, read in part, is TGCGCCAGCAGCGCGACAGGGAACGAG.